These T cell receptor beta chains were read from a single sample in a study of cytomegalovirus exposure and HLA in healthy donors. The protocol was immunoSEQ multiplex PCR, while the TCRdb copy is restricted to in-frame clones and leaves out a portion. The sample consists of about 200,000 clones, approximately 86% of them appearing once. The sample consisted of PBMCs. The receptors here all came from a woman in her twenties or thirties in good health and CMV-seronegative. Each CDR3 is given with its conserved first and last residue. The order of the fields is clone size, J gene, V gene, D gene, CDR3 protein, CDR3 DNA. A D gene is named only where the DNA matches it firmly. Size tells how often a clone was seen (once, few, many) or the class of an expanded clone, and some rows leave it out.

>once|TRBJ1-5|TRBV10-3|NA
CAISHPSGQPQHF
TGTGCCATCAGCCACCCATCGGGTCAGCCCCAGCATTTT
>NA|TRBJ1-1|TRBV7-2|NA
CASSLVPGSTEAFF
TGTGCCAGCAGCTTAGTTCCAGGGTCCACTGAAGCTTTCTTT
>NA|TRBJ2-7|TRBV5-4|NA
CASRARTETYEQYF
TGTGCCAGCAGGGCCCGGACTGAAACCTACGAGCAGTACTTC
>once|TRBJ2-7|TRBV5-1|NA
CASSLAGSRGDEQYF
TGCGCCAGCAGCTTGGCCGGCAGCAGGGGGGACGAGCAGTACTTC
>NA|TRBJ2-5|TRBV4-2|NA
CASSQGEAGETQYF
TGTGCCAGCAGCCAAGGCGAGGCCGGGGAGACCCAGTACTTC
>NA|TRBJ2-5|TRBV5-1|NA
CASSPRTVETQYF
TGCGCCAGCAGCCCCCGGACAGTGGAGACCCAGTACTTC
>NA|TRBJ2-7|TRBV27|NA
CASTPSGGEKSYEQYF
TGTGCCAGCACCCCATCCGGCGGTGAAAAGTCCTACGAGCAGTACTTC
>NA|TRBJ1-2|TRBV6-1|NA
CASSELRSGTGGYTF
TGTGCCAGCAGTGAACTTAGAAGTGGTACGGGTGGCTACACCTTC
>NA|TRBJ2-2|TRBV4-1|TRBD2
CASSQERGLAGRGGTGELFF
TGCGCCAGCAGCCAAGAACGGGGACTAGCGGGGAGGGGAGGAACCGGGGAGCTGTTTTTT
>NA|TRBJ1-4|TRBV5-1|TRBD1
CASSPGQSDGEKLFF
TGCGCCAGCAGCCCGGGACAGTCAGACGGAGAAAAACTGTTTTTT
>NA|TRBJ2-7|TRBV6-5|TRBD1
CASSQLGQGTYEQYF
TGTGCCAGCAGTCAACTCGGACAGGGTACCTACGAGCAGTACTTC
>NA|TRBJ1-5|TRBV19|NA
CASTTSGGPNQPQHF
TGTGCCAGCACCACCTCGGGGGGACCAAATCAGCCCCAGCATTTT
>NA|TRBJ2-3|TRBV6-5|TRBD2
CASSYSSGERTDTQYF
TGTGCCAGCAGTTACTCTAGCGGGGAGCGCACAGATACGCAGTATTTT
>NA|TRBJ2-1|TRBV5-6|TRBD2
CASSPGLAEDHNEQFF
TGTGCCAGCAGCCCGGGACTAGCGGAGGACCACAATGAGCAGTTCTTC
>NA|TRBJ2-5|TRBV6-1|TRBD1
CASSASGQAQYF
TGTGCCAGCAGTGCAAGCGGACAGGCCCAGTACTTC
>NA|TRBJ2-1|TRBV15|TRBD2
CATSRVSGDEQFF
TGTGCCACCAGCAGGGTTAGCGGGGATGAGCAGTTCTTC